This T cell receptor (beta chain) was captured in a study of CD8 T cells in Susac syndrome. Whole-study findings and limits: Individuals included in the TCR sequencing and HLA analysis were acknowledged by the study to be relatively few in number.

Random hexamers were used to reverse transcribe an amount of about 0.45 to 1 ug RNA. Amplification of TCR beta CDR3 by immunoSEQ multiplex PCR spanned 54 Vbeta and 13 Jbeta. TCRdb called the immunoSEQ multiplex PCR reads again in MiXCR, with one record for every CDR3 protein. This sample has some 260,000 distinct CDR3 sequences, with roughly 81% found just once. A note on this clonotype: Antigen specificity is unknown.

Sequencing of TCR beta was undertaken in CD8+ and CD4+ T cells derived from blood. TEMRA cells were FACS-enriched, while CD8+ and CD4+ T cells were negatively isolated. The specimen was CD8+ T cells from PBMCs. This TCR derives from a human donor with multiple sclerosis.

CDR3 sequence: CASGLVPRAIHEQYF. The CDR3 DNA sequence: TGTGCTAGTGGTTTGGTGCCCAGGGCCATACACGAGCAGTACTTC. This chain joins TRBV12-5 and TRBJ2-7, with TRBD1 as a possible D gene (5 bases). The V end was cut by 0 bases, the J end by 5 bases, with 14 bases between. This CDR3 has 15 amino acids. Germline V lookup: CDR1 LGHNT, CDR2 FRNRAP.